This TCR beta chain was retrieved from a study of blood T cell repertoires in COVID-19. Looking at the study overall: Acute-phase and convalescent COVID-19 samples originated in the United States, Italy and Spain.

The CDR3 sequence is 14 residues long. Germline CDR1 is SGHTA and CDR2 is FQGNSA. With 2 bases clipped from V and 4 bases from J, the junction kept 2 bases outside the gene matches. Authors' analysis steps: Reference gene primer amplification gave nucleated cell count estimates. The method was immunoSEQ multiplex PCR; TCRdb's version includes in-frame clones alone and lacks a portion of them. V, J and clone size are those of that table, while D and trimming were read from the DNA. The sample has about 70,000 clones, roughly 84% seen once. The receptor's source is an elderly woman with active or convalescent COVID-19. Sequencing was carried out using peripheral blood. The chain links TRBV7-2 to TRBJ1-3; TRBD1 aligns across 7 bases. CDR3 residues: CASSLTGAGNTIYF. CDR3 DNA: TGTGCCAGCAGCTTAACAGGGGCAGGAAACACCATATATTTT.